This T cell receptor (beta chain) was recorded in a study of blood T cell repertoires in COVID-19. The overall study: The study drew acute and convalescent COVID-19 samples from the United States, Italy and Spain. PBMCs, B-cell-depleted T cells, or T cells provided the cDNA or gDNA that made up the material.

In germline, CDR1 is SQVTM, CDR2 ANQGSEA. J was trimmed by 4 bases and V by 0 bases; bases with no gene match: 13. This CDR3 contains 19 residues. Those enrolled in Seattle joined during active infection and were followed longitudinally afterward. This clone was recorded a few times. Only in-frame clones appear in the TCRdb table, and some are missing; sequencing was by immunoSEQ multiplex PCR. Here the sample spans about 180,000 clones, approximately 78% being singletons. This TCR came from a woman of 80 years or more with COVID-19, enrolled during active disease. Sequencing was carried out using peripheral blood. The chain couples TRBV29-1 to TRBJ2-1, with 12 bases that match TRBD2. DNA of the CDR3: TGCAGCGTTGAAGATCCCCTAGCGGGAGGGCCTTACTCATACAATGAGCAGTTCTTC. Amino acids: CSVEDPLAGGPYSYNEQFF.